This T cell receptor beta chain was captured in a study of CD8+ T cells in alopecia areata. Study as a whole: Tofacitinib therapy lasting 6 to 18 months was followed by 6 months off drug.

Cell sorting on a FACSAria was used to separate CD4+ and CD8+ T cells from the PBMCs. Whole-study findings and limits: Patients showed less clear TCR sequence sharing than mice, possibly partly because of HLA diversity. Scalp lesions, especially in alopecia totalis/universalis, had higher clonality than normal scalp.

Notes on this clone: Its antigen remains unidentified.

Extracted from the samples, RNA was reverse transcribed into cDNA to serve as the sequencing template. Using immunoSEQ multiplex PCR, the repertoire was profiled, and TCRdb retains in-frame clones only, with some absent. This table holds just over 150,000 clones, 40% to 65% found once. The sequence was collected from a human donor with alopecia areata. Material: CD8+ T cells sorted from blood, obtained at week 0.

The CDR3 here is CSPANYGYTF. The CDR3 bases are TGCAGTCCGGCTAACTATGGCTACACCTTC. The rearrangement links TRBV20-1 to TRBJ1-2; D remains unclear. Germline CDR1 is DFQATT and CDR2 is SNEGSKA (reference sequence). There are 10 residues in the CDR3. The V and J ends lost 8 bases and 0 bases respectively, with 4 bases between them.